The 28 T cell receptor beta chains below all came from one sample that was sequenced in a study of T cells in Graves' hyperthyroidism and ophthalmopathy. The source material, RNA transcripts, was used to amplify TCR beta CDR3 regions. HTBI primers drove first-round RT-PCR of the TCR CDR3. TCRdb re-called the multiplex PCR reads with MiXCR, one entry per CDR3 protein. This repertoire shows roughly 400,000 distinct CDR3 sequences, around 16% found once; its top ten account for roughly 26%. The sequencing sample was made of blood. These receptors all come from a young woman with Graves' hyperthyroidism that later progressed to Graves' ophthalmopathy.

The chain joins TRBV20-1 to TRBJ2-4, with a weak D call TRBD2 (6 bases). The V gene lost 0 bases and the J gene lost 0 bases, with 12 bases spanning the gap. This CDR3 has 16 residues. CDR1 is DFQATT and CDR2 is SNEGSKA in the germline V gene (reference sequence). CDR3 sequence reads: CSARDFRDLAKNIQYF. DNA of the CDR3: TGCAGTGCTAGAGATTTTCGGGACTTAGCCAAAAACATTCAGTACTTC.

This clonotype has ten or more counts. The chain joins TRBV7-2 to TRBJ1-5; 9 nucleotides align to TRBD1. CDR1 is SGHTA, CDR2 FQGNSA, per germline. This CDR3 has 15 amino acids. The trim removed 7 bases at V and 2 bases at J, leaving 6 bases unmatched. This chain's CDR3 is CASNMDRGRNQPQHF. In DNA, the CDR3 is TGTGCCAGCAACATGGACAGGGGTCGCAATCAGCCCCAGCATTTT.

This sequence joins TRBV4-1 and TRBJ1-6, with D unresolved. This CDR3 has 13 amino acids. V was cut by 1 base and J by 15 bases, with 13 bases left in between. CDR1 is MGHRA, CDR2 YSYEKL, per germline. Here the CDR3 DNA reads TGCGCCAGCAGCCAAGTAACCGTAAGAAGCCTCCACTTT. It translates to CASSQVTVRSLHF.

This clonotype was recorded many times. The chain couples TRBV7-2 to TRBJ2-5, with 7 bases that match TRBD1. The germline V gene encodes CDR1 SGHTA and CDR2 FQGNSA. This CDR3 contains 16 residues. V lost 5 bases and J lost 3; bases outside the gene matches: 12. The CDR3 loop is CASSTQTGRPKETQYF. The CDR3, as DNA: TGTGCCAGCAGCACCCAGACAGGGCGACCTAAAGAGACCCAGTACTTC.

The chain employs TRBV20-1 and TRBJ2-4; D unclear. Trimming left V 1 base short and J 8 bases short, with 15 bases between. Germline V gene sequence: CDR1 DFQATT, CDR2 SNEGSKA (reference sequence). The CDR3 loop spans 14 amino acids. The CDR3 DNA follows: TGCAGTGCTAGAGCCATAGTAAATCCGGACATTCAGTACTTC. Translated, it gives CSARAIVNPDIQYF.

This clonotype was detected ten times or more. This rearrangement joins TRBV7-2 to TRBJ2-7; no firm D call. CDR1 and CDR2 (germline): SGHTA, FQGNSA. V lost 5 bases, J lost 7 bases, and 9 bases lay in between. The CDR3 loop spans 11 amino acids. The CDR3 is CASSPAGEQYF. The CDR3 DNA sequence: TGTGCCAGCAGCCCAGCTGGGGAGCAGTACTTC.

This sequence joins TRBV5-5 and TRBJ2-7, with TRBD2 matching over 8 bases. CDR1 and CDR2 from the germline V gene are SGHKS and YYEKEE (reference sequence). J was trimmed by 4 bases and V by 1 base; bases with no gene match: 7. The CDR3 runs 15 residues. CDR3 sequence reads: CASSLYSGSIYEQYF. The CDR3 bases are TGTGCCAGCAGCTTGTACAGCGGGAGTATTTACGAGCAGTACTTC.

This clonotype was detected ten times or more. The V call is TRBV29-1, the J call TRBJ1-1, with D possibly matching TRBD1 (5 bases). V shed 3 bases and J shed 0 bases, with 8 bases lying between them. Germline loops: CDR1 SQVTM, CDR2 ANQGSEA. The CDR3 runs 13 residues. CDR3 bases: TGCAGCGTTGAGCGGGACTTGAACACTGAAGCTTTCTTT. This sequence encodes CSVERDLNTEAFF.

V is TRBV20-1 and J is TRBJ1-5; 7 bases align to TRBD1. CDR3 length equals 15 residues. The V gene's germline CDR1 is DFQATT and CDR2 SNEGSKA (reference sequence). J gave up 10 bases and V 2 bases, and 14 bases lay outside the gene matches. The CDR3 reads CSARSGGRGNGPQHF. For the CDR3, the DNA is TGCAGTGCTAGATCCGGGGGCAGGGGGAACGGACCCCAGCATTTT.

The table lists this clonotype with many counts. The chain uses TRBV6-1 and TRBJ1-3; D ambiguous. Germline CDR1 and CDR2: MNHNS and SASEGT. The V end lost 2 bases, the J end lost 8 bases, and 7 bases lay between the germline ends. The CDR3 is made up of 12 amino acids. The CDR3 protein is CASSEKLDTIYF. The CDR3 DNA follows: TGTGCCAGCAGTGAAAAGTTGGACACCATATATTTT.

This clonotype has only a few counts. This chain links TRBV25-1 with TRBJ2-5; 9 bases line up with TRBD1. Germline V CDR1 and CDR2: MGHDK, SYGVNS. Trimming removed 9 bases from V and 5 bases from J; junction bases left unmatched: 13. CDR3 length: 15 residues. CDR3 amino acids: CASGGGQGGPETQYF. CDR3 bases: TGTGCCAGTGGGGGGGGACAGGGAGGACCGGAGACCCAGTACTTC.

This clonotype showed up many times. The chain employs TRBV27 and TRBJ1-2; 7 bases map to TRBD1. The ends lost 5 bases at V and 4 bases at J; junction bases unmatched: 4. Germline V gene data show CDR1 as MNHEY and CDR2 as SMNVEV (reference sequence). The CDR3 totals 13 residues. The CDR3 bases are TGTGCCAGCAGTACCCGACAGGGCTATGGCTACACCTTC. Translating it yields CASSTRQGYGYTF.

This clonotype showed up many times. The V call is TRBV4-3, the J call TRBJ1-5; D not resolved. Germline V gives CDR1 LGHNA, CDR2 YSLEER. CDR3 length equals 14 residues. V was clipped by 1 base and J by 6 bases, with 10 bases between them. The DNA for the CDR3 is TGCGCCAGCAGCCAAGGTCGGGCAGGTCAGCCCCAGCATTTT. Translation: CASSQGRAGQPQHF.

In this sample, this clonotype turned up a few times. The rearrangement uses TRBV7-3 and TRBJ2-3; the match to TRBD2 covers 8 bases. The CDR3 covers 16 residues. CDR1 is SGHTA and CDR2 is FQGTGA in the germline V gene. The V gene end was trimmed by 0 bases and the J gene end by 3 bases; junction bases not matched to a gene: 5. CDR3 amino acids: CASSLTTGGPTDTQYF. The CDR3 bases are TGTGCCAGCAGCTTAACGACGGGAGGGCCTACAGATACGCAGTATTTT. Complete variable domain (other parts from reference TRBV7-3 and TRBJ2-3): GAGVSQTPSNKVTEKGKYVELRCDPISGHTALYWYRQSLGQGPEFLIYFQGTGAADDSGLPNDRFFAVRPEGSVSTLKIQRTERGDSAVYLCASSLTTGGPTDTQYFGPGTRLTVL.

This clonotype was detected many times. The gene calls are TRBV2 and TRBJ2-1; D not resolved. Trimming cost V 6 bases and J 0 bases, with 6 bases left between them. The CDR3 totals 13 residues. Germline CDR1 SNHLY, CDR2 FYNNEI. CDR3 protein: CASRLNSYNEQFF. CDR3 nucleotides: TGTGCCAGCAGACTAAACTCCTACAATGAGCAGTTCTTC.

In its sample, this clonotype was seen a few times. V gene TRBV5-8 combines with J gene TRBJ2-2; D is perhaps TRBD1 or TRBD2 (6 bases each). This CDR3 contains 13 residues. CDR1 is SGHTS and CDR2 is YDEGEE in the germline V gene. Trimming took off 4 bases at V and 5 bases at J, with 9 bases between the two ends. CDR3 coding DNA: TGTGCCAGCAGCGCGGGGACAACCGGGGAGCTGTTTTTT. Translating gives CASSAGTTGELFF.

This clonotype showed up many times. The genes are TRBV28 and TRBJ2-5, with D perhaps matching TRBD1 (6 bases). Trimming removed 4 bases from V and 1 base from J, with 13 bases in between. CDR3 size: 15 residues. Germline-derived CDR1 and CDR2 are MDHEN and SYDVKM. Here the CDR3 DNA reads TGTGCCAGCAGTTCGTCCCGGGACACCCAAGAGACCCAGTACTTC. Amino acids: CASSSSRDTQETQYF. The full variable domain, its missing parts supplied by reference TRBV28 and TRBJ2-5, is DVKVTQSSRYLVKRTGEKVFLECVQDMDHENMFWYRQDPGLGLRLIYFSYDVKMKEKGDIPEGYSVSREKKERFSLILESASTNQTSMYLCASSSSRDTQETQYFGPGTRLLVL.

This clonotype was counted at least ten times. The rearrangement uses TRBV12-3 or TRBV12-4 and TRBJ2-1, with no clear D. The CDR3 has 11 residues. The V end lost 6 bases, the J end lost 5 bases, and 5 bases lay between the germline ends. CDR3 nucleotides: TGTGCCAGCAGGTACAACAATGAGCAGTTCTTC. Protein: CASRYNNEQFF.

The chain carries TRBV5-6 and TRBJ1-5; D gene unclear. CDR1 is SGHDT and CDR2 is YYEEEE in the germline V gene. V was clipped by 0 bases and J by 4 bases, with 17 bases between them. The CDR3 consists of 17 residues. CDR3 protein: CASSLARADHANQPQHF. The CDR3 region has the DNA TGTGCCAGCAGCTTGGCTCGGGCGGACCACGCTAATCAGCCCCAGCATTTT.

This clonotype appeared many times. The V and J genes are TRBV6-1 and TRBJ1-2, with TRBD1 matching 11 bases. This CDR3 contains 18 residues. The ends lost 6 bases at V and 5 bases at J; junction bases unmatched: 17. Germline V gene data show CDR1 as MNHNS and CDR2 as SASEGT. CDR3: CASRARRDRGMLSYGYTF. The CDR3 DNA reads as TGTGCCAGCAGGGCCCGCAGGGACAGGGGGATGCTTTCTTATGGCTACACCTTC.

This chain uses TRBV28 with TRBJ2-7; D unresolved. V lost 6 bases to trimming and J lost 4 bases, with 19 bases between them. Germline CDR1 is MDHEN and CDR2 is SYDVKM. This CDR3 has 15 residues. This CDR3 is CASSPRAGYPYEQYF. The CDR3 bases are TGTGCCAGCAGCCCCCGAGCCGGGTATCCTTACGAGCAGTACTTC.

The chain links TRBV4-3 to TRBJ2-5; the D gene is possibly TRBD1 (5 bases). Trimming stripped 1 base from V and 1 base from J, with 16 bases between. Per germline, CDR1 LGHNA and CDR2 YSLEER. The CDR3 has 17 residues. Here the CDR3 reads CASSQGVDKGSQETQYF. As DNA, the CDR3 is TGCGCCAGCAGCCAAGGGGTGGACAAGGGAAGCCAAGAGACCCAGTACTTC.

This clonotype was counted many times. This sequence joins TRBV7-3 and TRBJ2-3; 7 bases are a match to TRBD2. The germline V gene encodes CDR1 SGHTA and CDR2 FQGTGA. V shed 5 bases and J 4 bases; nucleotides not matched to a gene: 9. The CDR3 covers 15 residues. DNA of the CDR3: TGTGCCAGCAGCGTCACCGGGACTACATCAGATACGCAGTATTTT. Amino acids: CASSVTGTTSDTQYF.

In this sample, this clonotype turned up many times. The chain joins TRBV5-1 to TRBJ1-1; D is perhaps TRBD1 (6 bases). Germline V gene data show CDR1 as SGHRS and CDR2 as YFSETQ. The CDR3 has 14 amino acids. The V end was cut by 3 bases, the J end by 4 bases, with 13 bases between. CDR3 sequence: CASSSRGIGTEAFF. CDR3 nucleotides: TGCGCCAGCAGCTCAAGGGGGATCGGCACTGAAGCTTTCTTT.

This clonotype came up many times. The chain uses TRBV5-1 and TRBJ1-2; 11 bases map to TRBD1. The V segment lost 4 bases and the J segment 3 bases; nucleotides outside the gene matches: 5. Germline V gives CDR1 SGHRS, CDR2 YFSETQ. The CDR3 contains 15 residues. CDR3 bases: TGCGCCAGCAGCACCCGGACAGGGGGCGACTATGGCTACACCTTC. Translated, it gives CASSTRTGGDYGYTF.

This clonotype was seen many times. The rearrangement joins TRBV20-1 to TRBJ2-3; D gene uncertain. V was cut by 5 bases and J by 2 bases, with 17 bases left in between. The length of the CDR3 is 15 residues. Germline-derived CDR1 and CDR2 are DFQATT and SNEGSKA (reference sequence). CDR3 coding DNA: TGCAGTGCTCGTCAGACCCTTCGGACCACAGATACGCAGTATTTT. Protein: CSARQTLRTTDTQYF.

This clonotype was found many times. V and J are TRBV6-2 or TRBV6-3 and TRBJ2-1; TRBD2 matches 8 bases. V shed 5 bases, J shed 3 bases, and the junction held 9 bases outside the gene matches. The germline CDR1 and CDR2 sequences are MNHEY and SVGEGT. This CDR3 is built from 16 residues. The DNA of the CDR3 is TGTGCCAGCAGTACACCGGAGACTAGCGTCTACAATGAGCAGTTCTTC. This encodes CASSTPETSVYNEQFF.

This CDR3 reads CSARGGGMDTEAFF. Here the CDR3 DNA reads TGCAGTGCTAGGGGAGGGGGCATGGATACTGAAGCTTTCTTT. The chain couples TRBV20-1 to TRBJ1-1, with 7 nucleotides matching TRBD1. This CDR3 is built from 14 residues. Germline V lookup: CDR1 DFQATT, CDR2 SNEGSKA (reference sequence). The V segment lost 3 bases and the J segment 5 bases; nucleotides outside the gene matches: 9.